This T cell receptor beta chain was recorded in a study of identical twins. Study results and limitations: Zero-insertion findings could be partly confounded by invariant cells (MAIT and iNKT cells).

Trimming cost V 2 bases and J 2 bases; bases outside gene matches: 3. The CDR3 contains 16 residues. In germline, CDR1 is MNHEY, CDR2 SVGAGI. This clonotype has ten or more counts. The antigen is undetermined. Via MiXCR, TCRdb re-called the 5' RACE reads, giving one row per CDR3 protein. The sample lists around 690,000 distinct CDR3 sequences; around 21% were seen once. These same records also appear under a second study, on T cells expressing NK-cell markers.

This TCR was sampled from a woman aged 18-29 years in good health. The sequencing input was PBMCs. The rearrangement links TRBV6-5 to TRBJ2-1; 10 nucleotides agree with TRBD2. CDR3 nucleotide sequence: TGTGCCAGCAGTTACGGAAGCGGGGGGGCCTACAATGAGCAGTTCTTC. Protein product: CASSYGSGGAYNEQFF.